This T cell receptor beta chain was captured in a study of cytomegalovirus exposure and HLA in healthy donors. In the study overall: The Caucasian-associated ancestry cluster contained 81% of the 398 genotyped donors. Study results and limitations: The Asian-associated ancestry cluster reportedly had fewer N-insertions than the 666-donor mean in a later analysis.

V was cut by 1 base and J by 3 bases, with 11 bases left in between. The CDR3 extends over 15 amino acids. The germline gives CDR1 SEHNR, CDR2 FQNEAQ (reference sequence). Details on this clone: The target antigen is unknown.

The PCR was carried out with 60 Vbeta primers and 13 Jbeta primers. In the study's own analysis: Unique TCR beta chains totaled some 80 million in a later count, with about 11 million of them shared. Method: immunoSEQ multiplex PCR; TCRdb's copy keeps in-frame clones and lacks some. The V and J calls and clone size are taken from that table; D and trimming were inferred from the DNA. The table records around 110,000 clones, around 66% of them present only once. This clonotype was obtained from a middle-aged woman in good health and CMV-seropositive. Source material: PBMCs. The V gene is TRBV7-9, the J gene TRBJ2-3; D remains unclear. CDR3 sequence reads: CASSLVNSRTDTQYF. CDR3 bases: TGTGCCAGCAGCTTAGTGAATAGCAGAACAGATACGCAGTATTTT.